These 15 T cell receptor beta chains originate from one sample sequenced in a study of shared clonotypes between healthy human individuals. Clones were read by immunoSEQ multiplex PCR, and TCRdb kept only the in-frame ones, dropping some. The data hold some 1,100,000 clones, with around three quarters observed a single time. Sequencing was done on a sample of memory CD4+ T cells from PBMCs. This sample's subset: CD45RA-negative fraction. Receptors were obtained from a man between 18 and 29 years old in good health. Some clones in this sample may be carry-over from other donors' samples.

The V and J genes are TRBV30 and TRBJ1-1, with D tentatively TRBD1 (6 bases). V shed 2 bases and J shed 4 bases, with 14 bases lying between them. CDR3 length: 14 residues. The germline CDR1 and CDR2 sequences are GTSNPN and SVGIG (reference sequence). For the CDR3, the DNA is TGTGCCTGGAGTTCTGACAGGACGGGCACTGAAGCTTTCTTT. Translating it yields CAWSSDRTGTEAFF.

Notes on this clone: A far larger clone is off by one base, so a read error is likely. This chain connects TRBV30 to TRBJ2-1, with 10 bases identical to TRBD2. CDR1 and CDR2 (germline): GTSNPN, SVGIG (reference sequence). V shed 5 bases, J shed 7 bases, and the junction held 11 bases outside the gene matches. The CDR3 has 15 amino acids. The CDR3 DNA follows: TGTGCCTGGGACGATCTAGCGGGAGAGGAGAATGAGCAGTTCTTC. Translated, it gives CAWDDLAGEENEQFF. The full variable domain, rest sourced from reference TRBV30 and TRBJ2-1, is SQTIHQWPATLVQPVGSPLSLECTVEGTSNPNLYWYRQAAGRGLQLLFYSVGIGQISSEVPQNLSASRPQDRQFILSSKKLLLSDSGFYLCAWDDLAGEENEQFFGPGTRLTVL.

The chain carries TRBV2 and TRBJ2-1; 9 bases are shared with TRBD1. Germline V gene sequence: CDR1 SNHLY, CDR2 FYNNEI. The CDR3 contains 15 residues. V lost 6 bases to trimming and J lost 6 bases; unmatched junction nucleotides: 9. In DNA form, the CDR3 reads TGTGCCAGCAGAAAGGAGGGACAGGGCCGCAATGAGCAGTTCTTC. This codes for CASRKEGQGRNEQFF.

This chain uses TRBV27 with TRBJ1-3; the D gene is possibly TRBD1 (6 bases). Trimming shortened V by 8 bases and J by 0 bases, and 11 bases separated the two germline ends. CDR1 is MNHEY, CDR2 SMNVEV, per germline (reference sequence). This CDR3 region has 14 residues. This chain's CDR3 is CASWDTSSGNTIYF. CDR3 sequence (DNA): TGTGCCAGCTGGGACACGAGCTCTGGAAACACCATATATTTT.

The chain has TRBV7-8 and TRBJ2-5, with 9 bases identical to TRBD1. V gave up 4 bases and J gave up 1 base; unmatched junction bases: 1. The germline V gene has CDR1 SGHVS and CDR2 FQNEAQ. The CDR3 runs to 14 residues. The chain's CDR3 is CASSSDRGQETQYF. In DNA form, the CDR3 reads TGTGCCAGCAGCTCGGACAGGGGCCAAGAGACCCAGTACTTC.

This sequence joins TRBV6-1 and TRBJ2-2; a weak D match, TRBD2 (6 bases). This CDR3 has 15 amino acids. The V end lost 2 bases, the J end lost 0 bases, and 7 bases lay between the germline ends. Germline V CDR1 and CDR2: MNHNS, SASEGT. CDR3 amino acids: CASSESSANTGELFF. CDR3 sequence (DNA): TGTGCCAGCAGTGAATCTAGCGCGAACACCGGGGAGCTGTTTTTT.

This chain uses TRBV30 with TRBJ1-4; a weak D match, TRBD1 (6 bases). The V gene lost 7 bases and the J gene lost 10 bases, with 22 bases spanning the gap. The germline gives CDR1 GTSNPN, CDR2 SVGIG (reference sequence). The CDR3 is made up of 14 amino acids. The CDR3 is CALFWGGPRRKLFF. CDR3 DNA: TGTGCCTTGTTCTGGGGGGGGCCCAGGAGAAAACTGTTTTTT.

J is TRBJ2-7 and V is TRBV5-4, with D tentatively TRBD1 (6 bases). V was cut by 0 bases and J by 13 bases, with 14 bases left in between. The CDR3 extends over 12 amino acids. The germline gives CDR1 SGHNT, CDR2 YYREEE (reference sequence). This CDR3 is CASSLDYGQSYF. CDR3 DNA: TGTGCCAGCAGCTTGGATTATGGACAGTCTTACTTC.

The CDR3 region has the DNA TGTGCCAGCAGTGAAACAGAGGGTTCACCCCTCCACTTT. It translates to CASSETEGSPLHF. The chain links TRBV25-1 to TRBJ1-6; unclear D gene. The CDR3 extends over 13 amino acids. V was cut by 2 bases and J by 9 bases, with 8 bases left in between. Germline assignment: CDR1 MGHDK and CDR2 SYGVNS.

The chain couples TRBV5-4 to TRBJ2-7; D may be TRBD2 (6 bases). The CDR3 runs to 14 residues. In germline, CDR1 is SGHNT, CDR2 YYREEE (reference sequence). V gave up 0 bases and J gave up 3 bases, with 10 bases separating them. CDR3 sequence: CASSLAAGSYEQYF. DNA of the CDR3: TGTGCCAGCAGCTTGGCCGCCGGGAGCTACGAGCAGTACTTC.

The rearrangement joins TRBV7-2 to TRBJ2-1, with D possibly being TRBD1 (6 bases). This CDR3 comprises 16 residues. V was shortened by 7 bases and J by 4 bases, with 20 bases between the two germline ends. Germline V gives CDR1 SGHTA, CDR2 FQGNSA. The CDR3 protein is CASTPYSSRGYNEQFF. As DNA, the CDR3 is TGTGCCAGCACTCCTTACTCCTCCAGGGGTTACAATGAGCAGTTCTTC.

The chain uses TRBV7-3 and TRBJ2-3; TRBD2 matches at 13 bases. The CDR3 spans 14 residues. The V gene's germline CDR1 is SGHTA and CDR2 FQGTGA. V was pared by 3 bases and J by 9 bases, with 3 bases of the junction left unmatched. DNA for the CDR3: TGTGCCAGCAGCTTGGGGACTAGCGGGGAGACGCAGTATTTT. It encodes CASSLGTSGETQYF.

The chain couples TRBV5-1 to TRBJ1-1; TRBD1 matches at 10 bases. Trimming cost V 5 bases and J 1 base; bases outside gene matches: 8. Germline V CDR1 and CDR2: SGHRS, YFSETQ. This CDR3 has 16 residues. The CDR3: CASSTPGTGANTEAFF. The CDR3 region has the DNA TGCGCCAGCAGTACTCCCGGGACAGGGGCGAACACTGAAGCTTTCTTT.

This chain connects TRBV4-2 to TRBJ2-5, with 11 bases that match TRBD1. Germline assignment: CDR1 LGHNA and CDR2 YNFKEQ. V shed 0 bases, J shed 5 bases, and the junction held 8 bases outside the gene matches. The CDR3 is made up of 17 amino acids. CDR3 loop: CASSQDKWGQGGETQYF. CDR3 nucleotides: TGTGCCAGCAGCCAAGATAAGTGGGGACAGGGGGGTGAGACCCAGTACTTC.

This chain connects TRBV19 to TRBJ2-7; TRBD1 aligns across 9 bases. Germline CDR1 and CDR2: LNHDA and SQIVND (reference sequence). The V gene end was trimmed by 4 bases and the J gene end by 6 bases; junction bases not matched to a gene: 7. The CDR3 spans 14 residues. In DNA form, the CDR3 reads TGTGCCAGTAGTAGCGGGACAGGGTATGGCGAGCAGTACTTC. Its protein is CASSSGTGYGEQYF.